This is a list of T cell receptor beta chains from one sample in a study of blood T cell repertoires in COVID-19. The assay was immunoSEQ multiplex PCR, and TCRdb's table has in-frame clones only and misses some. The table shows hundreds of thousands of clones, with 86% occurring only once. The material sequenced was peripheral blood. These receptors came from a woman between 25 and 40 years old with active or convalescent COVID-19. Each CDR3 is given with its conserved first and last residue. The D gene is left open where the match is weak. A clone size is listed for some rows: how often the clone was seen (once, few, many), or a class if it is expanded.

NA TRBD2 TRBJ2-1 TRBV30 CALGLAGREQFF TGTGCCCTGGGACTAGCGGGACGGGAGCAGTTCTTC
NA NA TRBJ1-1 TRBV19 CASSGGAGVSAFF TGTGCCAGTAGTGGGGGGGCGGGTGTTTCGGCTTTCTTT
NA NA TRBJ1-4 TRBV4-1 CASSQHYFVGLATNEKLFF TGCGCCAGCAGCCAACACTACTTCGTCGGTCTTGCGACTAATGAAAAACTGTTTTTT
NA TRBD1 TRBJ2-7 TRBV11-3 CASSFGQGRSYEQYF TGTGCCAGCAGCTTTGGACAGGGGCGATCCTACGAGCAGTACTTC
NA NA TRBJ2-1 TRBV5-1 CASSLRRVGNEQFF TGCGCCAGCAGCTTGCGCAGGGTAGGCAATGAGCAGTTCTTC
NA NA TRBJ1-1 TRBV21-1 CATDALDRDRGMNTEAFF TGTGCCACAGATGCCCTCGACCGGGACAGGGGTATGAACACTGAAGCTTTCTTT
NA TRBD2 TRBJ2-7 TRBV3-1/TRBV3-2 CASSLAPGGGYEQYF TGTGCCAGCAGCCTCGCCCCGGGGGGGGGATACGAGCAGTACTTC
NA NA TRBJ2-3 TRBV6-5 CASSPGTPSDTQYF TGTGCCAGCAGTCCAGGGACTCCCTCAGATACGCAGTATTTT
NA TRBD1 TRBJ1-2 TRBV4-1 CASSQGQGDPYYGYTF TGCGCCAGCAGCCAAGGACAGGGGGACCCTTACTATGGCTACACCTTC
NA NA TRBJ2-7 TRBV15 CATSRESGDSYEQYF TGTGCCACCAGCAGAGAGTCGGGGGACTCCTACGAGCAGTACTTC
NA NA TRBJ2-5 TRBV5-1 CASSLESRGYLGETQYF TGCGCCAGCAGCTTGGAAAGCCGGGGGTATTTGGGGGAGACCCAGTACTTC
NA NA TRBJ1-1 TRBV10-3 CAISDRNTEAFF TGTGCCATCAGTGACAGAAACACTGAAGCTTTCTTT
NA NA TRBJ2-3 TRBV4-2 CASSQDWTFGDTSTDTQYF TGTGCCAGCAGCCAAGATTGGACCTTCGGGGACACTAGCACAGATACGCAGTATTTT
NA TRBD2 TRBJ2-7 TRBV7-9 CASGTSGLYEQYF TGTGCCAGTGGGACTAGCGGGCTCTACGAGCAGTACTTC
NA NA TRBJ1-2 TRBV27 CASSLRDNYGYTF TGTGCCAGCAGTTTGCGGGATAACTATGGCTACACCTTC
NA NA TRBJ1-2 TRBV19 CASSTGMYGYTF TGTGCCAGTAGTACCGGGATGTATGGCTACACCTTC
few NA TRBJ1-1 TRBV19 CASSILTGFTEAFF TGTGCCAGTAGTATCCTCACAGGGTTTACTGAAGCTTTCTTT
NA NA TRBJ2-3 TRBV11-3 CASSLPGDTQYF TGTGCCAGCAGCCTGCCCGGAGATACGCAGTATTTT
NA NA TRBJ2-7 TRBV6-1 CASSERGIMPYEQYF TGTGCCAGCAGTGAAAGGGGGATCATGCCCTACGAGCAGTACTTC
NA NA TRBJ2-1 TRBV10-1 CASSGGLSYNEQFF TGCGCCAGCAGTGGGGGACTCTCTTACAATGAGCAGTTCTTC
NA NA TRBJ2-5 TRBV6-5 CASTGQPQETQYF TGTGCCAGCACTGGACAGCCCCAAGAGACCCAGTACTTC
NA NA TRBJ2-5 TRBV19 CASSLQAGWQETQYF TGTGCCAGTAGTCTTCAGGCAGGCTGGCAAGAGACCCAGTACTTC
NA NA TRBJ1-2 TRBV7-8 CASSDTFRVDYGYTF TGTGCCAGCAGCGACACCTTCAGGGTTGACTATGGCTACACCTTC
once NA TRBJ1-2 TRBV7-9 CASSLDRQPYNGYTF TGTGCCAGCAGCTTAGACCGACAGCCTTACAATGGCTACACCTTC
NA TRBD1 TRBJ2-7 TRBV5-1 CASRNDRGGEQYF TGCGCCAGCAGAAATGACAGGGGAGGCGAGCAGTACTTC
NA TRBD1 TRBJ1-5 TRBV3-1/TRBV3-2 CASSQGDRVYQPQHF TGTGCCAGCAGCCAAGGGGACAGGGTTTACCAGCCCCAGCATTTT
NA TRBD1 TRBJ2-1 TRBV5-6 CASSSLDRDTYNEQFF TGTGCCAGCAGCTCGCTAGACAGGGATACCTACAATGAGCAGTTCTTC
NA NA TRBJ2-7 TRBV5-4 CASSPPGVSGAYEQYF TGTGCCAGCAGCCCCCCCGGGGTGTCAGGGGCCTACGAGCAGTACTTC
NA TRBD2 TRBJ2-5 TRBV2 CASRRGLAGGRVTQYF TGTGCCAGCAGGAGGGGACTAGCGGGGGGCCGGGTGACCCAGTACTTC
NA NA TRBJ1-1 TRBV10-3 CAISEEARTGGTEAFF TGTGCCATCAGTGAGGAGGCCCGGACGGGGGGGACTGAAGCTTTCTTT
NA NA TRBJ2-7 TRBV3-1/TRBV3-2 CASSQEVGVGRKSYEQYF TGTGCCAGCAGCCAAGAAGTAGGTGTCGGGAGAAAGTCCTACGAGCAGTACTTC
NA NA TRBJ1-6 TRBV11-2 CASSSPRGSPLHF TGTGCCAGCAGCTCCCCCCGGGGTTCACCCCTCCACTTT
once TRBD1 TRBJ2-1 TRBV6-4 CASSSGTGAPNEQFF TGTGCCAGCAGCTCCGGGACAGGGGCTCCCAATGAGCAGTTCTTC
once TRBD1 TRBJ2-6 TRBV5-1 CASQERTGSSGANVLTF TGCGCCAGCCAAGAACGGACAGGAAGCTCTGGGGCCAACGTCCTGACTTTC
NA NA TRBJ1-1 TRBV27 CASSSSTGGNTEAFF NA
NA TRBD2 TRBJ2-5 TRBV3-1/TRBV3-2 CASSQFFPFREGRETQYF TGTGCCAGCAGCCAATTCTTCCCTTTCCGGGAGGGCCGGGAGACCCAGTACTTC
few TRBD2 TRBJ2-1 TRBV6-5 CASKRLAGGYNEQFF TGTGCCAGCAAAAGACTAGCGGGGGGCTACAATGAGCAGTTCTTC
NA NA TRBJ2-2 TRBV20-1 CSASWAGVYTGELFF TGCAGTGCTAGTTGGGCAGGGGTGTACACCGGGGAGCTGTTTTTT
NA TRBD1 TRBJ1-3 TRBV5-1 CASSDHDRGHGNTIYF TGCGCCAGCAGCGACCATGATAGGGGGCATGGAAACACCATATATTTT
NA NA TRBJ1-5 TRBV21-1 CASSKEGQNNQPQHF TGTGCCAGCAGCAAAGAGGGACAGAACAATCAGCCCCAGCATTTT
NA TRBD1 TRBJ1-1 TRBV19 CASRLFKGATNTEAFF TGTGCCAGTAGGTTATTCAAGGGGGCTACGAACACTGAAGCTTTCTTT
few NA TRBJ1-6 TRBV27 CASSLSGGYSPLHF TGTGCCAGCAGTTTAAGTGGGGGCTATTCACCCCTCCACTTT
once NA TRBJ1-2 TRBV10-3 CAISDTGYGYTF TGTGCCATCAGCGATACAGGTTATGGCTACACCTTC
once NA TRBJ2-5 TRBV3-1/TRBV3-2 CASSIFSGIQETQYF TGTGCCAGCAGCATCTTTTCGGGGATCCAAGAGACCCAGTACTTC
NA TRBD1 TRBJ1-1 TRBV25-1 CATKEGGETEAFF TGTGCCACTAAGGAAGGGGGCGAGACTGAAGCTTTCTTT
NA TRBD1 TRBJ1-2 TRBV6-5 CASTHRGLSYGYTF TGTGCCAGCACCCACAGGGGGCTAAGCTATGGCTACACCTTC
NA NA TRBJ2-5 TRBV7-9 CASSLSSETQYF TGTGCCAGCAGCTTATCTTCGGAGACCCAGTACTTC
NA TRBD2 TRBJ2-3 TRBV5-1 CASSFATSGTDTQYF TGCGCCAGCAGCTTTGCGACTAGCGGCACAGATACGCAGTATTTT
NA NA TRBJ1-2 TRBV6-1 CASSEALRGDLYGYTF TGTGCCAGCAGTGAAGCGCTTCGGGGGGACCTCTATGGCTACACCTTC
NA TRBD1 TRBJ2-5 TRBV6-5 CASRSTGGKETQYF TGTGCCAGCAGGTCGACAGGGGGAAAGGAGACCCAGTACTTC
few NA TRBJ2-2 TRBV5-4 CASSLGGLLTGELFF TGTGCCAGCAGCTTGGGAGGATTGCTCACCGGGGAGCTGTTTTTT
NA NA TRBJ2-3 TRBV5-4 CASRPTTTSTDTQYF TGTGCCAGCAGACCCACTACTACTAGCACAGATACGCAGTATTTT
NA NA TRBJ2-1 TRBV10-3 CAITPSSGRTEGSYNEQFF TGTGCCATCACCCCGTCATCAGGCCGGACAGAGGGGTCCTACAATGAGCAGTTCTTC
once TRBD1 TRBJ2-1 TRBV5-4 CASSLGTGLNNEQFF TGTGCCAGCAGCTTGGGGACAGGGTTAAACAATGAGCAGTTCTTC
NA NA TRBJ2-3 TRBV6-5 CASRAGLVDTQYF TGTGCCAGCAGAGCGGGTTTGGTAGATACGCAGTATTTT
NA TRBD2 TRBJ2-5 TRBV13 CASSSLGASGSFETQYF TGTGCCAGCAGCTCACTGGGGGCTAGCGGGAGCTTTGAGACCCAGTACTTC